The 22 T cell receptor beta chains given below trace back to one sample, sequenced in a study of control samples from healthy donors and cancer patients. Repertoires were generated with immunoSEQ multiplex PCR, while TCRdb's copy carries only in-frame clones and drops some. The sample lists some 130,000 clones, approximately 90% seen once, with 2% to 3% in the top ten. Sequenced material: blood. These receptors were obtained from a man aged 35-49 years in good health.

V is TRBV2 and J is TRBJ1-2, with 7 bases aligning to TRBD1. Germline V CDR1 and CDR2: SNHLY, FYNNEI. This CDR3 is 14 amino acids long. The J segment lost 6 bases and the V segment lost 7 bases, leaving 11 bases of the junction unmatched. For the CDR3, the DNA is TGTGCCAGCACCCCCCAAACAGGGGTACATGGCTACACCTTC. Its protein is CASTPQTGVHGYTF.

The chain carries TRBV19 and TRBJ2-1; D may be TRBD2 (5 bases). V lost 3 bases and J lost 10, with 19 bases in between. CDR1 is LNHDA, CDR2 SQIVND, per germline (reference sequence). This CDR3 is 15 amino acids long. This chain's CDR3 is CASSISSSRVGEQFF. The CDR3 bases are TGTGCCAGTAGTATTTCTAGCTCTCGGGTTGGGGAGCAGTTCTTC.

The CDR3 here is CASSYDVGGAGELFF. Written as DNA, the CDR3 is TGTGCCAGCAGTTATGATGTCGGGGGAGCCGGGGAGCTGTTTTTT. The gene calls are TRBV6-5 and TRBJ2-2, with D maybe TRBD2 (6 bases). This CDR3 is built from 15 residues. Germline CDR1 reads MNHEY; CDR2 reads SVGAGI. V was trimmed by 3 bases and J by 6 bases, leaving 14 bases between them.

The chain employs TRBV6-5 and TRBJ1-5, with D maybe TRBD1 (5 bases). This CDR3 spans 16 amino acids. The V end lost 4 bases, the J end lost 9 bases, and 22 bases lay between the germline ends. Germline V gives CDR1 MNHEY, CDR2 SVGAGI. CDR3 bases: TGTGCCAGCAGTTGGCGGGGTGGGGGTCAGGATTGGCCCCAGCATTTT. It specifies CASSWRGGGQDWPQHF.

The chain links TRBV11-2 to TRBJ2-2; 10 bases are shared with TRBD2. The germline CDR1 and CDR2 sequences are SGHAT and FQNNGV. The CDR3 runs to 16 residues. After removal of 5 bases from V and 7 bases from J, the junction contained 10 bases not matched to a gene. The CDR3 region has the DNA TGTGCCAGCAGCCACGCAAGCGGGGGGGCGGTCGGGGAGCTGTTTTTT. Translating gives CASSHASGGAVGELFF.

V usage is TRBV5-1 and J usage is TRBJ2-3; 11 positions agree with TRBD2. Germline CDR1 reads SGHRS; CDR2 reads YFSETQ. The CDR3 sequence is 17 residues long. Trimming removed 3 bases from V and 3 bases from J; junction bases left unmatched: 9. CDR3 in DNA: TGCGCCAGCAGCTCCATCCTAGCGGGGGGTAAGACAGATACGCAGTATTTT. Its protein product is CASSSILAGGKTDTQYF.

The chain combines TRBV10-3 with TRBJ2-3; 12 nucleotides match TRBD2. There are 15 residues in the CDR3. Germline V gene data show CDR1 as ENHRY and CDR2 as SYGVKD. With V trimmed by 6 bases and J by 3 bases, 4 bases remained unmatched. The CDR3: CAIRRTSGVTDTQYF. The CDR3 DNA reads TGTGCCATCAGGAGGACTAGCGGGGTGACAGATACGCAGTATTTT.

The chain employs TRBV29-1 and TRBJ2-3, with D unclear. Per germline, CDR1 SQVTM and CDR2 ANQGSEA. CDR3 length: 12 residues. V lost 4 bases and J 6 bases, leaving 11 bases between the germline ends. This CDR3 reads CSVAQSMDTQYF. The CDR3 DNA reads TGCAGCGTTGCACAGTCGATGGATACGCAGTATTTT.

This clone showed up just once. The rearrangement joins TRBV7-9 to TRBJ2-7; D remains unclear. Trimming cost V 5 bases and J 3 bases, with 5 bases left between them. The germline V gene has CDR1 SEHNR and CDR2 FQNEAQ (reference sequence). CDR3 length: 11 amino acids. Here the CDR3 DNA reads TGTGCCAGCAGCCCTGACTACGAGCAGTACTTC. It is translated as CASSPDYEQYF.

The genes are TRBV18 and TRBJ2-3, with unresolved D. Per germline, CDR1 KGHSH and CDR2 LQKENI. Trimming shortened V by 6 bases and J by 0 bases, and 13 bases separated the two germline ends. The CDR3 length is 15 residues. This CDR3 reads CASSQDQTSTDTQYF. The CDR3 bases are TGTGCCAGCTCCCAAGACCAGACTAGCACAGATACGCAGTATTTT.

The gene calls are TRBV28 and TRBJ1-5; D gene unclear. The germline gives CDR1 MDHEN, CDR2 SYDVKM. The V end was cut by 6 bases, the J end by 7 bases, with 16 bases between. This CDR3 is built from 14 residues. This CDR3 is CASRLRPRLQPQHF. As DNA, the CDR3 is TGTGCCAGCAGACTCCGACCCCGTTTGCAGCCCCAGCATTTT.

This chain joins TRBV7-9 and TRBJ2-3, with D possibly called TRBD1 or TRBD2 (6 bases each). Germline V gene lookup returns CDR1 SEHNR and CDR2 FQNEAQ (reference sequence). The length of the CDR3 is 17 residues. V was pared by 3 bases and J by 7 bases, with 23 bases between. The CDR3 protein is CASSFAGSGALLNTQYF. The CDR3 DNA sequence: TGTGCCAGCAGCTTCGCGGGATCGGGGGCTCTCTTAAATACGCAGTATTTT.

The chain carries TRBV28 and TRBJ2-7; no clear D gene. In germline, CDR1 is MDHEN, CDR2 SYDVKM. This CDR3 contains 17 residues. Trimming stripped 1 base from V and 0 bases from J, with 16 bases between. CDR3 nucleotides: TGTGCCAGCAGTTTATTCCCGACGGCTATCAGCTCCTACGAGCAGTACTTC. This sequence encodes CASSLFPTAISSYEQYF. The full variable domain, its missing parts supplied by reference TRBV28 and TRBJ2-7, is DVKVTQSSRYLVKRTGEKVFLECVQDMDHENMFWYRQDPGLGLRLIYFSYDVKMKEKGDIPEGYSVSREKKERFSLILESASTNQTSMYLCASSLFPTAISSYEQYFGPGTRLTVT.

DNA for the CDR3: TGTGCCAGCTCACCACCCCGCGGGGGGGAACAAGAGACCCAGTACTTC. Translated, it gives CASSPPRGGEQETQYF. The V call is TRBV18, the J call TRBJ2-5; 9 bases align to TRBD2. Germline CDR1 KGHSH, CDR2 LQKENI. This CDR3 has 16 amino acids. Germline trimming cut 0 bases from V and 2 bases from J; bases unmatched to any gene: 4.

The chain recombines TRBV14 with TRBJ1-4, with TRBD1 identical over 8 bases. The V segment lost 2 bases and the J segment 10 bases; nucleotides outside the gene matches: 3. Germline V gene data show CDR1 as SGHDN and CDR2 as FVKESK. The CDR3 is made up of 13 amino acids. CDR3 sequence: CASSQLTGGKLFF. The CDR3 nucleotides read TGTGCCAGCAGCCAACTAACAGGGGGAAAACTGTTTTTT.

The chain recombines TRBV29-1 with TRBJ1-1; 7 bases are shared with TRBD1. The V gene's germline CDR1 is SQVTM and CDR2 ANQGSEA. CDR3 length: 13 amino acids. V lost 3 bases and J lost 1; bases outside the gene matches: 2. The CDR3 loop reads CSVDRGQNTEAFF. The CDR3 coding sequence is TGCAGCGTTGATAGGGGGCAGAACACTGAAGCTTTCTTT. Complete variable domain (other parts from reference TRBV29-1 and TRBJ1-1): SAVISQKPSRDICQRGTSLTIQCQVDSQVTMMFWYRQQPGQSLTLIATANQGSEATYESGFVIDKFPISRPNLTFSTLTVSNMSPEDSSIYLCSVDRGQNTEAFFGQGTRLTVV.

The chain combines TRBV29-1 with TRBJ2-3; D may be TRBD1 (6 bases). The CDR3 spans 15 residues. The V gene's germline CDR1 is SQVTM and CDR2 ANQGSEA. Trimming took off 0 bases at V and 2 bases at J, with 12 bases between the two ends. The chain's CDR3 is CSVEDLGQFTDTQYF. DNA of the CDR3: TGCAGCGTTGAAGATCTCGGACAGTTCACAGATACGCAGTATTTT.

The count of this clone is one. The chain combines TRBV1 with TRBJ1-5. TRBV1 is annotated as a pseudogene. The CDR3 spans 13 residues. The CDR3 is CTSSQPSGKPQHF. CDR3 sequence (DNA): TGCACCAGCAGCCAACCCTCTGGGAAGCCCCAGCATTTT.

This sequence joins TRBV15 and TRBJ1-2, with 8 bases aligning to TRBD1. The V and J ends lost 3 bases and 4 bases, in that order; junction bases with no gene match: 4. The CDR3 sequence is 14 residues long. CDR1 and CDR2 (germline): LNHNV, YYDKDF (reference sequence). The CDR3, as DNA: TGTGCCACCAGCAGTCGGACAGGGACCTATGGCTACACCTTC. It encodes CATSSRTGTYGYTF.

The gene calls are TRBV28 and TRBJ2-1; D gene uncertain. CDR1 MDHEN and CDR2 SYDVKM come from the germline V gene. The CDR3 totals 12 residues. V was shortened by 7 bases and J by 9 bases, with 13 bases between the two germline ends. CDR3 DNA sequence: TGTGCCAGCACGGCCTTGGGAATTGAGCAGTTCTTC. It codes for CASTALGIEQFF.

This sequence joins TRBV7-2 and TRBJ1-6; TRBD1 aligns across 8 bases. Trimming took 4 bases from V and 6 from J; bases not matched to a gene: 2. The germline V gene encodes CDR1 SGHTA and CDR2 FQGNSA. The length of the CDR3 is 14 residues. In DNA, the CDR3 is TGTGCCAGCAGCTACAGGGGGACTAATTCACCCCTCCACTTT. Translated: CASSYRGTNSPLHF.

The chain links TRBV7-2 to TRBJ2-7; the match to TRBD2 covers 10 bases. The CDR3 sequence is 15 residues long. J lost 6 bases, V lost 2 bases, and 7 bases had no gene match. CDR1 and CDR2 (germline): SGHTA, FQGNSA. This CDR3 reads CASSLRNIAGGEQYF. The CDR3 DNA reads TGTGCCAGCAGCTTAAGGAACATAGCGGGGGGCGAGCAGTACTTC.